This is a list of T cell receptor beta chains from one sample in a study of cytomegalovirus exposure and HLA in healthy donors. Repertoires were generated with immunoSEQ multiplex PCR, while TCRdb's copy carries only in-frame clones and drops some. The top ten clones hold over 2.5% of a sample with some 150,000 clones, around 64% of them seen once. The sequenced material came from PBMCs. The receptor set was obtained from a woman in her twenties or thirties in good health and CMV-seronegative. Each CDR3 is given with its conserved first and last residue.

v_gene	j_gene	CDR3aa
TRBV2	TRBJ2-3	CASSGGPGSTDTQYF
TRBV25-1	TRBJ1-1	CASTSVRGNTEAFF
TRBV27	TRBJ2-1	CASKVAGGPHEQFF
TRBV5-1	TRBJ1-1	CASSLAGSGQGNEAFF
TRBV6-6	TRBJ2-7	CASNYPSGNSYEQYF
TRBV4-1	TRBJ2-7	CASSQARTDSYEQYF
TRBV10-1	TRBJ2-5	CAKSQAAGNGETQYF
TRBV5-1	TRBJ1-4	CASSFAGAAEKLFF
TRBV4-1	TRBJ1-5	CASSQPDSFQPQHF
TRBV30	TRBJ1-2	CLGGPTYGYTF
TRBV28	TRBJ1-5	CASSPRQSDNQPQHF
TRBV11-3	TRBJ2-2	CASSLRDRTYTGELFF
TRBV19	TRBJ2-3	CASSIVGALTDTQYF
TRBV29-1	TRBJ1-1	CSVEEARAFF
TRBV6-1	TRBJ1-5	CASRQTGRNNQPQHF
TRBV29-1	TRBJ2-3	CSVEVEAQYF
TRBV5-1	TRBJ1-4	CASSLDSLNEKLFF
TRBV5-1	TRBJ2-7	CASSPGQGLDEQYF
TRBV6-5	TRBJ1-2	CASSPDRDYGYTF
TRBV2	TRBJ2-1	CASSPRYRDEQFF
TRBV6-1	TRBJ1-2	CASSEAAGFGYTF
TRBV7-9	TRBJ2-7	CASSFLLAGGPYEQYF
TRBV19	TRBJ2-2	CASSRGPGELFF
TRBV27	TRBJ2-6	CASRLQAFGANVLTF
TRBV5-4	TRBJ1-1	CASSLEGITEAFF
TRBV28	TRBJ2-7	CASRETGNYEQYF
TRBV6-6	TRBJ2-6	CASTHSGAGANVLTF
TRBV9	TRBJ2-5	CASSVAGGTQETQYF
TRBV5-4	TRBJ2-7	CASSFGQGQPPYEQYF
TRBV10-3	TRBJ2-7	CAIKHRGYEQYF
TRBV4-2	TRBJ2-2	CASSHSNLAGEDGELFF
TRBV30	TRBJ2-5	CAWSVAGETQYF
TRBV7-6	TRBJ2-3	CASSSRKSTDTQYF
TRBV18	TRBJ1-3	CASSPTPTGSTIYF
TRBV2	TRBJ1-4	CASSASRHGTGANEKLFF
TRBV7-9	TRBJ2-7	CASSSEAGVIYEQYF
TRBV7-3	TRBJ2-2	CASRAGEATGELFF
TRBV7-9	TRBJ1-2	CASSLAGGIYGYTF
TRBV30	TRBJ2-5	CAWSVGLAGGETQYF
TRBV11-2	TRBJ2-3	CASAVTDTQYF
TRBV5-1	TRBJ2-3	CASSLTGASTDTQYF
TRBV2	TRBJ2-1	CASSEHFNEQFF
TRBV6-1	TRBJ2-7	CASRREQASYEQYF
TRBV9	TRBJ2-1	CASSVEAGGAYHNEQFF
TRBV13	TRBJ1-3	CASSAEGLAGNTIYF
TRBV7-3	TRBJ2-1	CASSLLAGGLYNEQFF
TRBV4-2	TRBJ2-2	CASSQLRDTGELFF
TRBV7-9	TRBJ2-7	CASSPGLVFYEQYF
TRBV9	TRBJ1-4	CASSAQARYEKLFF
TRBV28	TRBJ2-3	CASTSGFPDTQYF
TRBV11-1	TRBJ1-2	CASSRNIGTGDGYTF
TRBV5-1	TRBJ2-7	CASSLAGGTGYYEQYF
TRBV9	TRBJ1-4	CASSGTVKNEKLFF
TRBV19	TRBJ1-3	CASSLRGNTIYF